This T cell receptor beta chain was captured in a study of neurological immune-mediated disorders. 5'RACE with 10-nucleotide random UMIs produced the cDNA. TCRdb recomputed calls from the 5' RACE reads with MiXCR, one row per CDR3 protein. Of approximately 23,000 distinct CDR3 sequences detected, roughly 10% appear once; the ten largest clones hold less than 25%. This receptor was identified in a woman in her sixties with HTLV-1-associated myelopathy (HAM/TSP). Sequenced material: PBMCs.

Here the CDR3 reads CASRTGTGYEQYF. Here the CDR3 DNA reads TGTGCCAGCAGAACCGGGACAGGATACGAGCAGTACTTC. The chain recombines TRBV6-5 with TRBJ2-7; 8 bases align to TRBD1. There are 13 residues in the CDR3. V shed 6 bases, J shed 4 bases, and the junction held 5 bases outside the gene matches. Germline assignment: CDR1 MNHEY and CDR2 SVGAGI.